The text below deals with one T cell receptor beta chain. The entry originates in a study of blood T cell repertoires in COVID-19. Study-wide background: There were acute and convalescent COVID-19 samples, and they came from the United States, Italy and Spain. Nucleic acid was either cDNA or gDNA, and it came from T cells, B-cell-depleted T cells, or PBMCs.

V lost 0 bases, J lost 2 bases, and 8 bases lay in between. Germline V gives CDR1 MNHNY, CDR2 SVGAGI (reference sequence). CDR3 length: 14 amino acids. In the original workflow: Researchers report that nucleated cell counts were estimated from reference gene primer amplification. The table came from immunoSEQ multiplex PCR; TCRdb's copy has only in-frame clones and leaves some out. For V, J and clone size, that table is used; D and trimming come from the DNA. The sample carries 470,000 or so clones, roughly 90% recorded once. This TCR was sampled from a woman in her 30s with acute or convalescent COVID-19. The source material was peripheral blood. This chain uses TRBV6-6 with TRBJ2-7, with D perhaps matching TRBD1 (6 bases). The CDR3 here is CASSYSEGAYEQYF. The CDR3 region has the DNA TGTGCCAGCAGTTACTCTGAGGGGGCCTACGAGCAGTACTTC.